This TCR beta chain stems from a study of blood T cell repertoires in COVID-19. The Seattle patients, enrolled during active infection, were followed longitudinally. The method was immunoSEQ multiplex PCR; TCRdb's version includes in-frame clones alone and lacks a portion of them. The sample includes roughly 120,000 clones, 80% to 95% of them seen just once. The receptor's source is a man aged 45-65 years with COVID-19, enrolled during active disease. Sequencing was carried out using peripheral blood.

The CDR3 reads CASSMRSSGRGVTDTQYF. The CDR3 DNA follows: TGTGCCAGTAGTATGAGGTCTAGCGGGAGAGGGGTGACAGATACGCAGTATTTT. The chain joins TRBV19 to TRBJ2-3; the match to TRBD2 covers 10 bases. The CDR3 totals 18 residues. V lost 3 bases and J lost 3; bases outside the gene matches: 12. CDR1 is LNHDA and CDR2 is SQIVND in the germline V gene (reference sequence).